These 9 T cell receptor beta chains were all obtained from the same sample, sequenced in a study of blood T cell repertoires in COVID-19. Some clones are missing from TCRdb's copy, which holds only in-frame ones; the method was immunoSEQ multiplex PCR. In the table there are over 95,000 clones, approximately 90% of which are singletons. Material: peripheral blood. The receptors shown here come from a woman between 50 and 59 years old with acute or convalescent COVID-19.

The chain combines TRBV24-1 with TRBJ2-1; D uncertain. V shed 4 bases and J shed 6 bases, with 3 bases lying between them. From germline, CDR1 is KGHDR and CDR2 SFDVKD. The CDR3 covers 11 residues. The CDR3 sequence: CATSEANEQFF. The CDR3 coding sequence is TGTGCCACCAGTGAGGCCAATGAGCAGTTCTTC.

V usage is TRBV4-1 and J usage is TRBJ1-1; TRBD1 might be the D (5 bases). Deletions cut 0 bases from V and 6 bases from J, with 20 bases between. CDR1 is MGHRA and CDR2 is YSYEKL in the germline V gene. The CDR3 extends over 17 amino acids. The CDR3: CASSQETGGPVDSEAFF. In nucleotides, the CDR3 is TGCGCCAGCAGCCAAGAAACAGGCGGCCCAGTTGATTCTGAAGCTTTCTTT.

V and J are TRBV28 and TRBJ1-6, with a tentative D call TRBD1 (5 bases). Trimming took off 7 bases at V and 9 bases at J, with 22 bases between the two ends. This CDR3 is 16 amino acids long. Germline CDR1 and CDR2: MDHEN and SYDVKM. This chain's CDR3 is CASTPDMGSLSSPLHF. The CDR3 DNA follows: TGTGCCAGCACTCCGGACATGGGTAGTTTGAGTTCACCCCTCCACTTT.

The CDR3 is CASSKRDRDDWDNQPQHF. CDR3 coding DNA: TGTGCCAGCAGCAAAAGGGACAGGGATGATTGGGACAATCAGCCCCAGCATTTT. V gene TRBV21-1 combines with J gene TRBJ1-5; the table names TRBD1, a call not compared with the DNA. TRBV21-1 is assigned pseudogene status. There are 18 residues in the CDR3.

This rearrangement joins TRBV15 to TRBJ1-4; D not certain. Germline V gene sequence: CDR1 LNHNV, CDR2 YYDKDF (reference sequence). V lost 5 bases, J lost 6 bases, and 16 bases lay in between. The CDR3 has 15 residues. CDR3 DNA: TGTGCCACCAGCCGTGAGCCCACTAGCTATGAAAAACTGTTTTTT. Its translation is CATSREPTSYEKLFF.

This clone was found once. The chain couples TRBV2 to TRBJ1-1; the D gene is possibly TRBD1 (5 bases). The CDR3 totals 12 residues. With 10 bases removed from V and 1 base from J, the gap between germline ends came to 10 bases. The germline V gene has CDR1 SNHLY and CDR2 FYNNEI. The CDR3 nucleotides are TGTGCCAAGGACACTGCGAACACTGAAGCTTTCTTT. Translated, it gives CAKDTANTEAFF. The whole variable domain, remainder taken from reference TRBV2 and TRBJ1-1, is EPEVTQTPSHQVTQMGQEVILRCVPISNHLYFYWYRQILGQKVEFLVSFYNNEISEKSEIFDDQFSVERPDGSNFTLKIRSTKLEDSAMYFCAKDTANTEAFFGQGTRLTVV.

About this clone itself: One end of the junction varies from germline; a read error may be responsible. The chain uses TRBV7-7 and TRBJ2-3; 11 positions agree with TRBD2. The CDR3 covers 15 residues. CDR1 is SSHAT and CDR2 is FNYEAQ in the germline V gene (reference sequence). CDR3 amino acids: CASSLGSGRADTQYF. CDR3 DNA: TGTGCTAGCAGCTTAGGTAGCGGGAGGGCAGATACGCAGTATTTT.

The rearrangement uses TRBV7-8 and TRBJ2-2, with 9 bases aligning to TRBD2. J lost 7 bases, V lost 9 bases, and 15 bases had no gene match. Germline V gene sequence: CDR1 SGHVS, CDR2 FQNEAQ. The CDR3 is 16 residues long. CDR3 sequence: CASYPTLAGRGGELFF. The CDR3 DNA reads TGTGCCAGTTACCCTACTCTAGCGGGGAGGGGCGGGGAGCTGTTTTTT.

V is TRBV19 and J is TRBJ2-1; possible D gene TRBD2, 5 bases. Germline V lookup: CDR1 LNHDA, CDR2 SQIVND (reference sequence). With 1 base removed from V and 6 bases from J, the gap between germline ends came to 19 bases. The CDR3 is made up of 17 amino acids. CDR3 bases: TGTGCCAGTAGTATAGCTGGGTTCGGGGTGGTGGGCAATGAGCAGTTCTTC. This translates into CASSIAGFGVVGNEQFF.